Listed below are T cell receptor beta chains from one sample, sequenced in a study of T cell responses to AZD1222 COVID-19 vaccine. Sequencing was performed with immunoSEQ multiplex PCR; in TCRdb, only in-frame clones are kept and a portion is missing. The repertoire consists of around 170,000 clones, with approximately 91% occurring once and the leading ten covering approximately 0.98%. This material consisted of peripheral blood, taken on day 0 of AZD1222 vaccination. The receptors were sampled from an adult in good health. The CDR3 runs from the conserved cysteine through the conserved F or W. Fields, in order: D gene, J gene, V gene, clone size, CDR3 protein. D genes are given only for firm matches. Size is omitted from some rows. Given values are once, few, many or a class for expanded clones.

d_gene: TRBD1; j_gene: TRBJ2-7; v_gene: TRBV5-1; abundance: .; CDR3aa: CASSTRTGGTYEQYF
d_gene: .; j_gene: TRBJ2-3; v_gene: TRBV28; abundance: .; CDR3aa: CASLVQRGTDTQYF
d_gene: TRBD2; j_gene: TRBJ2-3; v_gene: TRBV5-4; abundance: .; CDR3aa: CASSGTSGGGTDTQYF
d_gene: TRBD2; j_gene: TRBJ2-7; v_gene: TRBV12-3/TRBV12-4; abundance: .; CDR3aa: CASSFGLVTEQYF
d_gene: .; j_gene: TRBJ1-3; v_gene: TRBV7-8; abundance: .; CDR3aa: CASSLALWTAGNTIYF
d_gene: .; j_gene: TRBJ2-4; v_gene: TRBV28; abundance: .; CDR3aa: CASSSLGGLAKNIQYF
d_gene: TRBD1; j_gene: TRBJ1-1; v_gene: TRBV18; abundance: .; CDR3aa: CASSSTGQGVGEAFF
d_gene: .; j_gene: TRBJ2-7; v_gene: TRBV7-6; abundance: few; CDR3aa: CASSRVGDRLSEQYF
d_gene: TRBD2; j_gene: TRBJ2-3; v_gene: TRBV4-2; abundance: once; CDR3aa: CASSRPWKAGGDTDTQYF
d_gene: TRBD1; j_gene: TRBJ1-2; v_gene: TRBV19; abundance: .; CDR3aa: CASRNPGQGVYGYTF
d_gene: .; j_gene: TRBJ2-3; v_gene: TRBV9; abundance: .; CDR3aa: CASSVGDYTDTQYF
d_gene: .; j_gene: TRBJ2-5; v_gene: TRBV19; abundance: .; CDR3aa: CATTNRGGTQYF
d_gene: TRBD2; j_gene: TRBJ2-5; v_gene: TRBV3-1/TRBV3-2; abundance: once; CDR3aa: CASRQTSEAWETQYF
d_gene: TRBD2; j_gene: TRBJ2-1; v_gene: TRBV28; abundance: .; CDR3aa: CASLPRRGVEGNEQFF
d_gene: .; j_gene: TRBJ2-1; v_gene: TRBV7-9; abundance: .; CDR3aa: CASSSWAGPYNEQFF
d_gene: .; j_gene: TRBJ2-1; v_gene: TRBV27; abundance: .; CDR3aa: CASSLGRLADYNEQFF
d_gene: .; j_gene: TRBJ2-5; v_gene: TRBV29-1; abundance: .; CDR3aa: CSVGEVRGRPDGETQYF
d_gene: .; j_gene: TRBJ1-2; v_gene: TRBV6-6; abundance: .; CDR3aa: CASTPSDFYGYTF
d_gene: .; j_gene: TRBJ2-7; v_gene: TRBV28; abundance: .; CDR3aa: CASSGGATYEQYF
d_gene: .; j_gene: TRBJ1-5; v_gene: TRBV7-9; abundance: .; CDR3aa: CASSLGGANQPQHF
d_gene: TRBD1; j_gene: TRBJ1-3; v_gene: TRBV28; abundance: .; CDR3aa: CASSLQGAGNTIYF
d_gene: TRBD1; j_gene: TRBJ2-1; v_gene: TRBV5-6; abundance: .; CDR3aa: CASSLTGVWNEQFF
d_gene: TRBD1; j_gene: TRBJ2-7; v_gene: TRBV14; abundance: .; CDR3aa: CASSQGGQGSYEQYF